The sequence of this T cell receptor (beta chain) was determined in a study of blood T cells in healthy people across ages. Study conclusions and caveats: What prevented conclusive comparison of naive and antigen-experienced cells was that PBMCs were unsorted. It was found that TCR beta diversity correlated strongly with the percentage of naive T cells.

The V and J ends lost 1 base and 7 bases respectively, with 16 bases between them. The germline CDR1 and CDR2 sequences are MNHNS and SASEGT. This CDR3 is built from 15 residues. The donors, all healthy, were Caucasians living in Russia, aged roughly 6 to 100. In the case of this clonotype: Its specificity is unknown.

Using a J-beta primer mix together with a sample-barcoded 5' primer, a second PCR was run for roughly 7 to 12 cycles. TCRdb passed the 5' RACE reads through MiXCR, listing each CDR3 protein once. The table records about 680,000 distinct CDR3 sequences, 49% of them present only once. The receptor comes from a woman in her sixties or seventies in good health. Material for sequencing was blood. The chain recombines TRBV6-1 with TRBJ1-2; D is unclear. For the CDR3, the DNA is TGTGCCAGCAGTGAAGTGGCCTACGTATTGGGTGGCTACACCTTC. Encoded protein: CASSEVAYVLGGYTF.